Below are 20 T cell receptor beta chains sequenced from a single sample in a study of blood T cell repertoires in COVID-19. Sequencing was performed with immunoSEQ multiplex PCR; in TCRdb, only in-frame clones are kept and a portion is missing. This table has about 350,000 clones, roughly 90% appearing once. Sequencing was performed on PBMCs or T cells enriched from blood (not recorded which). The source of these receptors is a woman between 25 and 40 years old who had been exposed to COVID-19.

This clone occurred a few times. The chain employs TRBV19 and TRBJ1-5, with 7 bases fitting TRBD1. From germline, CDR1 is LNHDA and CDR2 SQIVND (reference sequence). Trimming took 5 bases from V and 3 from J; bases not matched to a gene: 7. The CDR3 totals 15 residues. The CDR3 loop is CASSPRDRVNQPQHF. The CDR3 DNA reads TGTGCCAGTAGTCCGAGGGACAGAGTCAATCAGCCCCAGCATTTT.

Comment on this clone: Other nucleotide sequences from this sample produce the same CDR3. J is TRBJ1-4 and V is TRBV5-1; D gene ambiguous. The CDR3 consists of 14 residues. Germline V gene lookup returns CDR1 SGHRS and CDR2 YFSETQ. V lost 2 bases to trimming and J lost 0 bases, with 5 bases between them. This CDR3 is CASSLLATNEKLFF. In DNA, the CDR3 is TGCGCCAGCAGCTTACTGGCAACTAATGAAAAACTGTTTTTT.

The chain has TRBV6-1 and TRBJ2-7; 8 bases line up with TRBD1. V shed 1 base and J 7 bases; nucleotides not matched to a gene: 3. CDR3 length equals 13 residues. Germline V lookup: CDR1 MNHNS, CDR2 SASEGT. CDR3: CASSEGQGIEQYF. CDR3 in DNA: TGTGCCAGCAGTGAAGGACAGGGGATAGAGCAGTACTTC.

This clone was picked up one time. The chain joins TRBV28 to TRBJ2-5; 7 bases are a match to TRBD2. Germline CDR1 and CDR2: MDHEN and SYDVKM. The CDR3 runs to 14 residues. The V segment lost 6 bases and the J segment 4 bases; nucleotides outside the gene matches: 8. Written as DNA, the CDR3 is TGTGCCAGCAGCCTATGGGGGGGAAGAGAGACCCAGTACTTC. The encoded protein is CASSLWGGRETQYF.

This clone turned up a few times. V and J are TRBV12-3 or TRBV12-4 and TRBJ1-5; D is unclear. The CDR3 spans 13 residues. Trimming removed 5 bases at V and 9 bases at J, with 14 bases between. The CDR3 sequence is CASSRTGVLPQHF. DNA for the CDR3: TGTGCCAGCAGTCGGACGGGAGTATTGCCCCAGCATTTT.

The chain links TRBV28 to TRBJ2-7, with 9 bases identical to TRBD1. V lost 4 bases, J lost 0 bases, and 1 base stayed unmatched. The CDR3 loop spans 14 amino acids. CDR1 and CDR2 from the germline V gene are MDHEN and SYDVKM. The DNA for the CDR3 is TGTGCCAGCAGTTCGGGACAGGGCTCCTACGAGCAGTACTTC. Residues: CASSSGQGSYEQYF.

The CDR3 DNA reads as TGCGCCAGCAGTGAGTCGGCCAGCGGCAATCAGCCCCAGCATTTT. Its protein product is CASSESASGNQPQHF. The J gene is TRBJ1-5, the V gene TRBV10-1; D unclear. Germline assignment: CDR1 WNHNN and CDR2 SYGVQD (reference sequence). Trimming stripped 0 bases from V and 2 bases from J, with 8 bases between. The CDR3 runs 15 residues.

This sequence joins TRBV5-1 and TRBJ1-1; no clear D. The CDR3 is 14 residues long. The germline gives CDR1 SGHRS, CDR2 YFSETQ. V lost 2 bases to trimming and J lost 3 bases, with 11 bases between them. CDR3: CASSFSAGDTEAFF. The CDR3 DNA reads TGCGCCAGCAGCTTCTCAGCGGGAGACACTGAAGCTTTCTTT.

V usage is TRBV28 and J usage is TRBJ1-2; TRBD1 is a possible D gene (5 bases). The length of the CDR3 is 12 residues. Germline V gives CDR1 MDHEN, CDR2 SYDVKM. Trimming removed 5 bases from V and 5 bases from J, with 9 bases in between. The CDR3 reads CASSPPGYGYTF. The CDR3 nucleotides read TGTGCCAGCAGTCCCCCAGGGTATGGCTACACCTTC.

The J gene is TRBJ2-7, the V gene TRBV24-1; D gene unclear. There are 13 residues in the CDR3. From germline, CDR1 is KGHDR and CDR2 SFDVKD. V dropped 4 bases and J dropped 6 bases, with 12 bases sitting between them. The CDR3 DNA is TGTGCCACCAGTGACTCCATATTGCGCGAGCAGTACTTC. Translated, it gives CATSDSILREQYF.

The chain has TRBV11-2 and TRBJ1-1; D is undetermined. CDR1 and CDR2 (germline): SGHAT, FQNNGV. V was pared by 5 bases and J by 4 bases, with 14 bases between. CDR3 size: 14 residues. CDR3 DNA sequence: TGTGCCAGCAGCGCCGGAGTACGTGGCACTGAAGCTTTCTTT. Protein sequence: CASSAGVRGTEAFF.

On this clone: Other DNA sequences in this specimen translate into the identical CDR3. The CDR3 region is CASSTGVNQPQHF. DNA of the CDR3: TGCGCCAGCAGTACCGGGGTTAATCAGCCCCAGCATTTT. V is TRBV10-1 and J is TRBJ1-5, with D hard to call. Trimming shortened V by 5 bases and J by 4 bases, and 9 bases separated the two germline ends. Germline V gene sequence: CDR1 WNHNN, CDR2 SYGVQD (reference sequence). The CDR3 contains 13 residues.

This sequence joins TRBV7-9 and TRBJ2-7, with 8 bases identical to TRBD2. The CDR3 contains 14 residues. The junction had 1 base not matched to a gene; V was cut back by 3 bases and J by 0 bases. CDR1 and CDR2 from the germline V gene are SEHNR and FQNEAQ (reference sequence). The CDR3 DNA sequence: TGTGCCAGCAGCTTTAGCGGGAACTCCTACGAGCAGTACTTC. Protein sequence: CASSFSGNSYEQYF.

This clone was counted only a few times. CDR3 nucleotide sequence: TGTGCCAGCAGGCCTTCGGGGACAGGGGGCGGTCAGCCCCAGCATTTT. Translating gives CASRPSGTGGGQPQHF. This chain links TRBV27 with TRBJ1-5, with 12 nucleotides matching TRBD1. From germline, CDR1 is MNHEY and CDR2 SMNVEV (reference sequence). V was clipped by 6 bases and J by 6 bases; unmatched bases: 9. The CDR3 spans 16 residues.

V and J are TRBV13 and TRBJ2-7; D is undetermined. The CDR3 is made up of 12 amino acids. Trimming stripped 3 bases from V and 7 bases from J, with 10 bases between. Germline CDR1 is PRHDT and CDR2 is FYEKMQ (reference sequence). CDR3 sequence reads: CASSFSPLEQYF. The CDR3 coding sequence is TGTGCCAGCAGCTTCTCCCCCTTGGAGCAGTACTTC.

This chain links TRBV5-6 with TRBJ1-4; D perhaps matches TRBD1 (5 bases). Germline V CDR1 and CDR2: SGHDT, YYEEEE. The CDR3 sequence is 14 residues long. The V end was cut by 6 bases, the J end by 5 bases, with 14 bases between. CDR3: CASKQESRNEKLFF. The CDR3 nucleotides read TGTGCCAGCAAACAGGAATCCCGGAATGAAAAACTGTTTTTT.

The chain recombines TRBV7-8 with TRBJ2-5; TRBD2 might be the D (6 bases). The germline gives CDR1 SGHVS, CDR2 FQNEAQ. V lost 2 bases, J lost 5 bases, and 12 bases lay in between. The CDR3 is 14 amino acids. The CDR3 sequence is CASSLYGGGETQYF. Here the CDR3 DNA reads TGTGCCAGCAGCTTATACGGGGGTGGGGAGACCCAGTACTTC.

This sequence joins TRBV18 and TRBJ1-4; TRBD1 matches 7 bases. With V trimmed by 4 bases and J by 6 bases, 8 bases remained unmatched. Germline values: CDR1 KGHSH, CDR2 LQKENI. There are 15 residues in the CDR3. DNA for the CDR3: TGTGCCAGCTCACTCCCGGGACAGCCTCATGAAAAACTGTTTTTT. Protein: CASSLPGQPHEKLFF. Complete variable domain (other parts from reference TRBV18 and TRBJ1-4): NAGVMQNPRHLVRRRGQEARLRCSPMKGHSHVYWYRQLPEEGLKFMVYLQKENIIDESGMPKERFSAEFPKEGPSILRIQQVVRGDSAAYFCASSLPGQPHEKLFFGSGTQLSVL.

The chain joins TRBV24-1 to TRBJ2-1; D may be TRBD2 (6 bases). Germline CDR1 KGHDR, CDR2 SFDVKD. This CDR3 spans 16 amino acids. Trimming shortened V by 3 bases and J by 1 base, and 12 bases separated the two germline ends. CDR3 DNA: TGTGCCACCAGTGATGGTTCGGGGGTGTCCTACAATGAGCAGTTCTTC. Translating it yields CATSDGSGVSYNEQFF.

This clone was seen only once. The chain is built from TRBV11-3 and TRBJ1-2; 9 bases align to TRBD1. This CDR3 is 14 amino acids long. J was trimmed by 2 bases and V by 3 bases; bases with no gene match: 1. Germline CDR1 and CDR2: SGHNT and YENEEA. CDR3 coding DNA: TGTGCCAGCAGCTTGGGGACAGGGAACTATGGCTACACCTTC. Translation gives CASSLGTGNYGYTF.